These 27 T cell receptor beta chains were sequenced from one sample in a study of blood T cells in healthy people across ages (dated by TCRdb to between 2014 and 2016). Receptors were amplified or captured by 5' RACE. Sequencing was carried out with an Illumina HiSeq 2500. A second PCR of roughly 6 to 11 cycles was run with a J-beta primer mix and a sample-barcoded 5' primer. The public sequencing data were trimmed at Q25 with fastp and processed into clonotypes with MiXCR by TCRdb, which kept only in-frame beta chains. Entries that share a CDR3 protein sequence are merged under the most common genes and DNA. The sample records 600,000 to 900,000 distinct CDR3 sequences, 20% to 30% of which are singletons. The ten largest clones add up to around 2.9% of the sample. These data also formed part of another study, on T cells of mothers and their children.

Sequenced material: blood. These TCRs come from a boy between 10 and 17 years old in good health.

J is TRBJ1-4 and V is TRBV9; no clear D gene. The V gene's germline CDR1 is SGDLS and CDR2 YYNGEE. The CDR3 sequence is 14 residues long. V lost 0 bases to trimming and J lost 12 bases, with 15 bases between them. The CDR3 sequence: CASSVARVGGELFF. CDR3 sequence (DNA): TGTGCCAGCAGCGTAGCTAGAGTCGGAGGAGAACTGTTTTTT.

The chain carries TRBV7-2 and TRBJ2-5; D unclear. Trimming took 1 base from V and 2 from J, leaving 11 bases between them. CDR1 is SGHTA, CDR2 FQGNSA, per germline. This CDR3 comprises 15 residues. The CDR3 is CASSLDRQIQETQYF. For the CDR3, the DNA is TGTGCCAGCAGCTTAGATCGGCAGATTCAAGAGACCCAGTACTTC.

CDR3 loop: CACIEGFTEAFF. The CDR3 DNA sequence: TGCGCCTGCATAGAGGGGTTCACTGAAGCTTTCTTT. This sequence joins TRBV5-1 and TRBJ1-1; D possibly corresponds to TRBD1 (5 bases). There are 12 residues in the CDR3. V lost 10 bases to trimming and J lost 4 bases, with 14 bases between them. From germline, CDR1 is SGHRS and CDR2 YFSETQ.

The J gene is TRBJ2-5, the V gene TRBV11-2; weak D call: TRBD1 (5 bases). Germline CDR1 is SGHAT and CDR2 is FQNNGV. V lost 5 bases and J 4 bases, leaving 17 bases between the germline ends. CDR3 length equals 15 residues. CDR3 residues: CASSRRPGSSETQYF. In nucleotides, the CDR3 is TGTGCCAGCAGCCGACGCCCAGGGTCATCAGAGACCCAGTACTTC. Full variable domain (outside the CDR3, taken from reference TRBV11-2 and TRBJ2-5): EAGVAQSPRYKIIEKRQSVAFWCNPISGHATLYWYQQILGQGPKLLIQFQNNGVVDDSQLPKDRFSAERLKGVDSTLKIQPAKLEDSAVYLCASSRRPGSSETQYFGPGTRLLVL.

This clonotype was observed a few times. The chain is built from TRBV14 and TRBJ2-7; 8 bases are a match to TRBD2. Germline V gene sequence: CDR1 SGHDN, CDR2 FVKESK. CDR3 length: 17 residues. V lost 4 bases to trimming and J lost 0 bases; unmatched junction nucleotides: 11. The CDR3 here is CASSLRSSGGFSYEQYF. The DNA for the CDR3 is TGTGCCAGCAGCCTACGCTCCAGCGGGGGATTCTCCTACGAGCAGTACTTC. Full variable domain (outside the CDR3, taken from reference TRBV14 and TRBJ2-7): EAGVTQFPSHSVIEKGQTVTLRCDPISGHDNLYWYRRVMGKEIKFLLHFVKESKQDESGMPNNRFLAERTGGTYSTLKVQPAELEDSGVYFCASSLRSSGGFSYEQYFGPGTRLTVT.

This clonotype was detected a few times. The chain has TRBV9 and TRBJ2-5, with TRBD1 matching over 10 bases. The ends lost 0 bases at V and 4 bases at J; junction bases unmatched: 9. CDR3 length: 17 amino acids. Germline assignment: CDR1 SGDLS and CDR2 YYNGEE. The CDR3 DNA reads TGTGCCAGCAGCGTAGGTGACCGAGACAGGGGGCGAGAGACCCAGTACTTC. The encoded protein is CASSVGDRDRGRETQYF. Drawing the rest from reference TRBV9 and TRBJ2-5, the complete variable domain is DSGVTQTPKHLITATGQRVTLRCSPRSGDLSVYWYQQSLDQGLQFLIQYYNGEERAKGNILERFSAQQFPDLHSELNLSSLELGDSALYFCASSVGDRDRGRETQYFGPGTRLLVL.

V usage is TRBV3-1 and J usage is TRBJ2-5; 13 positions match TRBD2. Germline CDR1 reads LGHDT; CDR2 reads YNNKEL (reference sequence). J lost 6 bases, V lost 1 base, and 5 bases had no gene match. This CDR3 comprises 16 residues. The CDR3 coding sequence is TGTGCCAGCAGCCAAGGGACTAGCGGGGGCCGGAAGACCCAGTACTTC. Translating it yields CASSQGTSGGRKTQYF.

Worth noting for this clonotype: At one end the junction does not follow the germline gene, possibly because of a read error. The chain has TRBV2 and TRBJ2-1; 10 nucleotides line up with TRBD1. From germline, CDR1 is SNHLY and CDR2 FYNNEI. This CDR3 has 12 residues. The CDR3 DNA reads as TGTGCCAGCAGTGAACACTCGGGACAGGGGTTGTTC. Protein sequence: CASSEHSGQGLF. Supplemented by reference TRBV2 and TRBJ2-1, the full variable domain reads EPEVTQTPSHQVTQMGQEVILRCVPISNHLYFYWYRQILGQKVEFLVSFYNNEISEKSEIFDDQFSVERPDGSNFTLKIRSTKLEDSAMYFCASSEHSGQGLFGPGTRLTVL.

The chain has TRBV7-3 and TRBJ2-5; D is ambiguous. CDR1 is SGHTA, CDR2 FQGTGA, per germline. The ends were cut back, 5 bases at V and 5 bases at J, with 15 bases in the middle. This CDR3 spans 14 amino acids. The CDR3 loop reads CASSATGLWETQYF. CDR3 coding DNA: TGTGCCAGCAGCGCGACCGGGCTCTGGGAGACCCAGTACTTC.

This sequence joins TRBV7-6 and TRBJ2-5; the D call may be TRBD1 or TRBD2 (5 bases each). With the DNA end fitting TRBJ2-7 better, the J assignment may be wrong. Germline CDR1 reads SGHVS; CDR2 reads FNYEAQ. The CDR3 runs 15 residues. This CDR3 reads CASSLGTDNSYEQYF. CDR3 sequence (DNA): TGTGCCAGCAGCCTTGGGACCGATAACTCCTACGAGCAGTACTTC.

For this clonotype: The junction departs from the called germline gene at one end, perhaps through a read error. V is TRBV6-2 or TRBV6-3 and J is TRBJ1-2, with unresolved D. CDR3 length equals 14 residues. Looked up from germline, CDR1 is MNHEY and CDR2 is SVGEGT. The CDR3 DNA reads TGTGCCAGCAGTTACTCCAGGTCTAACTATGGCTACATCTTC. This sequence encodes CASSYSRSNYGYIF.

The chain links TRBV18 to TRBJ1-4; D ambiguous. The CDR3 runs 16 residues. The germline V gene has CDR1 KGHSH and CDR2 LQKENI. V was cut by 3 bases and J by 3 bases, with 14 bases left in between. As DNA, the CDR3 is TGTGCCAGCTCACCCTCGAAGAGGGCGGCTAATGAAAAACTGTTTTTT. It encodes CASSPSKRAANEKLFF.

The chain joins TRBV19 to TRBJ2-5; 10 bases agree with TRBD2. CDR3 size: 16 residues. V lost 2 bases to trimming and J lost 1 base; unmatched junction nucleotides: 4. Germline lookup yields CDR1 LNHDA and CDR2 SQIVND (reference sequence). The CDR3 here is CASSILASGGQETQYF. In DNA, the CDR3 is TGTGCCAGTAGTATACTGGCTAGCGGGGGCCAAGAGACCCAGTACTTC.

Only a few counts were recorded for this clonotype. The genes are TRBV20-1 and TRBJ2-5, with 9 bases identical to TRBD1. Judging by the DNA end, TRBJ2-7 fits better; the J call may be wrong. The germline gives CDR1 DFQATT, CDR2 SNEGSKA (reference sequence). The CDR3 sequence is 13 residues long. The CDR3 here is CSAQGTGYYEQYF. CDR3 DNA: TGCAGTGCCCAAGGGACAGGGTATTACGAGCAGTACTTC.

This clonotype was counted between two and nine times. Since no conserved phenylalanine or tryptophan closes the CDR3, a read error is the likely cause. This rearrangement joins TRBV5-1 to TRBJ2-3; weak D call: TRBD2 (6 bases). The CDR3 runs 18 residues. The V gene's germline CDR1 is SGHRS and CDR2 YFSETQ. V was clipped by 4 bases and J by 0 bases, with 21 bases between them. The CDR3 DNA is TGCGCCAGCAGCCACGGGGTAGCGGCGGGGAGGAGCACAGATACGCAGTATCTT. Translation gives CASSHGVAAGRSTDTQYL.

This clonotype was picked up a small number of times. V and J are TRBV7-9 and TRBJ1-4, with D possibly matching TRBD1 (6 bases). Trimming cost V 2 bases and J 8 bases, with 15 bases left between them. This CDR3 has 15 amino acids. Germline CDR1 and CDR2: SEHNR and FQNEAQ (reference sequence). The CDR3 is CASSLLGASGEKLFF. CDR3 DNA: TGTGCCAGCAGCTTATTGGGGGCTAGTGGCGAAAAACTGTTTTTT.

This clonotype has more than one count but fewer than ten. The CDR3 carries no conserved terminal phenylalanine or tryptophan, so it likely arises from a read error. V usage is TRBV13 and J usage is TRBJ1-5, with D unclear. The ends were cut back, 2 bases at V and 7 bases at J, with 9 bases in the middle. The germline V gene has CDR1 PRHDT and CDR2 FYEKMQ (reference sequence). The CDR3 sequence is 13 residues long. The CDR3 bases are TGTGCCAGCAGCTTAAGGTCGCGACAGCCCCAGCATCTT. Translation: CASSLRSRQPQHL.

This clonotype has just a few counts. This sequence joins TRBV28 and TRBJ2-1, with a tentative D call TRBD1 (5 bases). V lost 3 bases, J lost 5 bases, and 14 bases lay in between. This CDR3 has 15 residues. Germline assignment: CDR1 MDHEN and CDR2 SYDVKM. DNA of the CDR3: TGTGCCAGCAGTTTTTTAACAGGCGGTCACAATGAGCAGTTCTTC. Its protein is CASSFLTGGHNEQFF.

This CDR3 reads CASSRLPGQGVADTQYF. The CDR3 DNA is TGTGCCAGTAGTCGCCTCCCGGGACAGGGAGTCGCAGATACGCAGTATTTT. The chain is built from TRBV19 and TRBJ2-3, with 9 nucleotides matching TRBD1. The V segment lost 5 bases and the J segment 4 bases; nucleotides outside the gene matches: 13. The CDR3 has 17 amino acids. Germline CDR1 and CDR2: LNHDA and SQIVND (reference sequence).

This clonotype was observed a few times. The rearrangement uses TRBV30 and TRBJ2-3; 13 nucleotides agree with TRBD2. Unmatched junction bases numbered 0, after V lost 0 bases and J lost 0 bases. This CDR3 region has 16 residues. Germline V lookup: CDR1 GTSNPN, CDR2 SVGIG (reference sequence). The CDR3 coding sequence is TGTGCCTGGAGTGTACTAGCGGGGGGGAGCACAGATACGCAGTATTTT. Its protein is CAWSVLAGGSTDTQYF.

This clonotype was observed a single time. The rearrangement uses TRBV19 and TRBJ1-4; D may be TRBD1 (6 bases). Germline CDR1 is LNHDA and CDR2 is SQIVND (reference sequence). The CDR3 has 15 amino acids. V lost 5 bases and J lost 10, with 20 bases in between. CDR3 residues: CASSATGTGGLKLFF. The CDR3 nucleotides are TGTGCCAGTAGTGCCACCGGGACGGGGGGCCTAAAACTGTTTTTT.

The chain links TRBV6-6 to TRBJ1-5; TRBD1 matches at 8 bases. Germline CDR1 MNHNY, CDR2 SVGAGI (reference sequence). V was clipped by 2 bases and J by 4 bases; unmatched bases: 1. CDR3 length: 14 residues. The CDR3 DNA follows: TGTGCCAGCAGTTACCGACAGGGGAATCAGCCCCAGCATTTT. This sequence encodes CASSYRQGNQPQHF.

This clonotype was seen only once. The chain joins TRBV6-5 to TRBJ2-7, with 11 bases that match TRBD2. From germline, CDR1 is MNHEY and CDR2 SVGAGI. This CDR3 spans 13 amino acids. V lost 9 bases and J lost 2; bases outside the gene matches: 3. The CDR3 nucleotides are TGTGCCAGTCGACTAGCGGGAACCTACGAGCAGTACTTC. Amino acid sequence: CASRLAGTYEQYF.

The chain has TRBV6-2 or TRBV6-3 and TRBJ1-4; 8 bases agree with TRBD1. V gave up 5 bases and J gave up 3 bases; unmatched junction bases: 11. The CDR3 extends over 17 amino acids. Germline V gene data show CDR1 as MNHEY and CDR2 as SVGEGT. CDR3 region: CASSDTGTGGSNEKLFF. CDR3 in DNA: TGTGCCAGCAGTGATACCGGGACAGGAGGTTCTAATGAAAAACTGTTTTTT.

The chain has TRBV5-1 and TRBJ2-5, with D perhaps TRBD2 (6 bases). The J call may be faulty, since TRBJ2-7 better matches the DNA end. Per germline, CDR1 SGHRS and CDR2 YFSETQ. The CDR3 loop spans 14 amino acids. CDR3 nucleotide sequence: TGCGCCAGCAATTCCGGGTCCGGGAGCGACGAGCAGTACTTC. This translates into CASNSGSGSDEQYF.

Remarks on this clonotype: The CDR3 does not end in the conserved phenylalanine or tryptophan, so this is likely a read error. This chain joins TRBV25-1 and TRBJ2-3, with D perhaps matching TRBD1 (7 bases). In germline, CDR1 is MGHDK, CDR2 SYGVNS. Trimming left V 0 bases short and J 5 bases short, with 15 bases between. CDR3 length: 16 amino acids. This chain's CDR3 is CASSEYGQQGGDTQYL. The DNA for the CDR3 is TGTGCCAGCAGTGAATATGGCCAGCAGGGGGGAGATACGCAGTATCTT.

The chain is built from TRBV20-1 and TRBJ2-5, with a possible D match to TRBD1 (7 bases). TRBJ2-1 explains the end of the DNA better; the J call may be wrong. The germline gives CDR1 DFQATT, CDR2 SNEGSKA (reference sequence). The CDR3 runs 12 residues. The CDR3 loop is CSAIRGDNEQFF. The CDR3 DNA sequence: TGCAGTGCCATCAGGGGGGACAATGAGCAGTTCTTC.